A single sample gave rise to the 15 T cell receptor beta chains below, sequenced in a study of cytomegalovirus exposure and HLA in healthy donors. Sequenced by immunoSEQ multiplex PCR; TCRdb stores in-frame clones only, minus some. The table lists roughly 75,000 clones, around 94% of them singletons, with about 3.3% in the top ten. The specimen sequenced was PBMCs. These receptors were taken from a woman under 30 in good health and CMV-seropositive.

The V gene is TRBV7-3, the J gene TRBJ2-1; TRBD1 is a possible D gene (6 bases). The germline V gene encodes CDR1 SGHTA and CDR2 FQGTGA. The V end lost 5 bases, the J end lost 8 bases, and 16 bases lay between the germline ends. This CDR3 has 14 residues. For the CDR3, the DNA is TGTGCCAGCAGCCCTCGGGTAGGGGGTTATGAGCAGTTCTTC. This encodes CASSPRVGGYEQFF.

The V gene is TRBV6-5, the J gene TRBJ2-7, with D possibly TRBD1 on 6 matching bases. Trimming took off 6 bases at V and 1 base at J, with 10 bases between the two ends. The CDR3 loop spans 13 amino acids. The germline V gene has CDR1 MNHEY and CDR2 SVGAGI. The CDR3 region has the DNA TGTGCCAGCAGCCAGGACAGTTCCTACGAGCAGTACTTC. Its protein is CASSQDSSYEQYF.

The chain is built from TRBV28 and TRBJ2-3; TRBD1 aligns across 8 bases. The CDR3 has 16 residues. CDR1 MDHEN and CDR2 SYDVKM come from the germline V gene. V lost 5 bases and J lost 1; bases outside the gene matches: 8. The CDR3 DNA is TGTGCCAGCAGTCCACGGACAGGGATTGGCACAGATACGCAGTATTTT. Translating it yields CASSPRTGIGTDTQYF.

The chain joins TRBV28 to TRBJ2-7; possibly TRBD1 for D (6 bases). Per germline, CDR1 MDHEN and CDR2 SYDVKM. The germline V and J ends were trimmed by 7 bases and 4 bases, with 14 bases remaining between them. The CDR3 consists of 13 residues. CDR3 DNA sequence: TGTGCCAGCAATTCCGGGACACTGTACGAGCAGTACTTC. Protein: CASNSGTLYEQYF.

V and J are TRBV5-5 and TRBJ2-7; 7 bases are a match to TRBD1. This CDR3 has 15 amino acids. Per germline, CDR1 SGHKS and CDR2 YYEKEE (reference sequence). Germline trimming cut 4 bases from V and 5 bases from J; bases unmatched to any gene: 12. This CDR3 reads CASSEQGRPIDEQYF. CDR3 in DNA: TGTGCCAGCAGCGAACAGGGGCGTCCCATTGACGAGCAGTACTTC.

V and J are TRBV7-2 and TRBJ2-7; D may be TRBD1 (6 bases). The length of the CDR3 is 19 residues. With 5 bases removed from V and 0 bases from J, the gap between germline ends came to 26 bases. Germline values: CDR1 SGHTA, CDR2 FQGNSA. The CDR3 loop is CASSLTYSTGIISSYEQYF. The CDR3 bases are TGTGCCAGCAGCCTAACGTACTCGACAGGTATAATATCCTCCTACGAGCAGTACTTC.

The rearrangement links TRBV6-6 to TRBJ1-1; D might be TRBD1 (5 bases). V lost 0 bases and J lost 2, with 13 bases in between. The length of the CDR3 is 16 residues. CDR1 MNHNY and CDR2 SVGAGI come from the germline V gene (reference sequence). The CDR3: CASSYSGRQPNTEAFF. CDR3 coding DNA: TGTGCCAGCAGTTACTCGGGCCGACAGCCCAACACTGAAGCTTTCTTT.

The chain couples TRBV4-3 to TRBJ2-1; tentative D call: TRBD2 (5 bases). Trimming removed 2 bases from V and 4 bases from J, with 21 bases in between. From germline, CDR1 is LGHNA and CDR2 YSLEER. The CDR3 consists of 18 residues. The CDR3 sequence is CASSQNWVWAGPYNEQFF. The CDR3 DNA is TGCGCCAGCAGCCAAAATTGGGTCTGGGCGGGTCCGTACAATGAGCAGTTCTTC.

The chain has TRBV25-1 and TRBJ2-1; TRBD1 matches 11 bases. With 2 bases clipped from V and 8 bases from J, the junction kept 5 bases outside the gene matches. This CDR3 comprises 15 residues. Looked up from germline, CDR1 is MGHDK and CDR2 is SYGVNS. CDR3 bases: TGTGCCAGCAGTGAAGGACAGGGGGCTGGCTATGAGCAGTTCTTC. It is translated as CASSEGQGAGYEQFF.

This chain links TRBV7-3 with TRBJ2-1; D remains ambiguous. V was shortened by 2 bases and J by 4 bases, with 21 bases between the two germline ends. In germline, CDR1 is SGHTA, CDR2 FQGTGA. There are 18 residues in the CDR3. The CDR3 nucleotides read TGTGCCAGCAGCTTATATGTGTCGGGTGAGGAGAAATACAATGAGCAGTTCTTC. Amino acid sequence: CASSLYVSGEEKYNEQFF.

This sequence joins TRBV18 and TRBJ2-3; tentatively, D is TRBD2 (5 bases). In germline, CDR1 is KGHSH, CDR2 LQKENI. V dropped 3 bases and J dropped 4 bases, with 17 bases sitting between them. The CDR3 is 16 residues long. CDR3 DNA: TGTGCCAGCTCACCCCGAGGAGGTGGTCCAGCAGATACGCAGTATTTT. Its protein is CASSPRGGGPADTQYF. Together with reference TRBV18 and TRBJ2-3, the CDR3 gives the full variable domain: NAGVMQNPRHLVRRRGQEARLRCSPMKGHSHVYWYRQLPEEGLKFMVYLQKENIIDESGMPKERFSAEFPKEGPSILRIQQVVRGDSAAYFCASSPRGGGPADTQYFGPGTRLTVL.

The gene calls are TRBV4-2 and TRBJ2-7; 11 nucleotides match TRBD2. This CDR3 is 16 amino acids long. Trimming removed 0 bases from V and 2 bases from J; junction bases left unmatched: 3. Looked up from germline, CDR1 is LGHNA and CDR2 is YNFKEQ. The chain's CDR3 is CASSQDSGRGAYEQYF. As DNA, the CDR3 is TGTGCCAGCAGCCAAGATAGCGGGAGGGGGGCCTACGAGCAGTACTTC.

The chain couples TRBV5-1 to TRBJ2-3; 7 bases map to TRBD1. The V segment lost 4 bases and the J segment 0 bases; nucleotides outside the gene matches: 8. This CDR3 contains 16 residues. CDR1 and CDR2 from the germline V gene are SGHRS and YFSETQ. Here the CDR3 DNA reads TGCGCCAGCAGCCCCCTAGGGGGCTCTAGCACAGATACGCAGTATTTT. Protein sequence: CASSPLGGSSTDTQYF.

CDR3 region: CAWSGRLAGGSYNEQFF. CDR3 nucleotide sequence: TGTGCCTGGAGCGGTAGACTAGCGGGAGGCTCCTACAATGAGCAGTTCTTC. The chain uses TRBV30 and TRBJ2-1, with 13 nucleotides matching TRBD2. This CDR3 region has 17 residues. The V gene end was trimmed by 3 bases and the J gene end by 0 bases; junction bases not matched to a gene: 5. Germline CDR1 is GTSNPN and CDR2 is SVGIG (reference sequence).

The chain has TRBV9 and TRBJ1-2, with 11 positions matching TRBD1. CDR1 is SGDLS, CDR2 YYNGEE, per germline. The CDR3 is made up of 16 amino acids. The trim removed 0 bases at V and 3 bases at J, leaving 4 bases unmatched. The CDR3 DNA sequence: TGTGCCAGCAGCGTAGCTAGGGGACAGGGGGACTATGGCTACACCTTC. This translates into CASSVARGQGDYGYTF.